The present T cell receptor (beta chain) was sequenced within a study of blood T cells in healthy people across ages. General study points: Both naive CD4+ cell counts and diversity were greater in long-lived donors than in aged donors. Calculation of diversity from one million T cells yielded estimates considered to be underestimates.

PCR was performed a second time for about 7 to 11 cycles using a sample-barcoded 5' primer and a J-beta primer mix. A template-switch adaptor containing 12 random nucleotides labeled each cDNA molecule. TCRdb processed the 5' RACE reads anew with MiXCR; each CDR3 protein has one entry. The table includes 1.2 million to 1.5 million distinct CDR3 sequences, approximately 59% detected once. Germline-derived CDR1 and CDR2 are MNHEY and SMNVEV (reference sequence). The V gene lost 6 bases and the J gene lost 6 bases, with 20 bases spanning the gap. There are 16 residues in the CDR3. This clonotype appeared a few times. Its antigen is as yet unknown.

The chain joins TRBV27 to TRBJ2-2; weak D call: TRBD1 (6 bases). The clonotype was recovered from a man between 18 and 35 years old in good health. Sequenced sample: blood. CDR3 loop: CASRATGFASPGELFF. The CDR3 region has the DNA TGTGCCAGCAGGGCTACAGGGTTTGCTTCCCCCGGGGAGCTGTTTTTT.